The rows below give T cell receptor beta chains drawn from one sample of a study of blood T cell repertoires in COVID-19. This table comes from immunoSEQ multiplex PCR, and its TCRdb copy is limited to in-frame clones, with some not included. The sample consists of about 91,000 clones, around 80% of them appearing once. Sequences were obtained from peripheral blood. These receptors all stem from a man aged 50-60 years with active or convalescent COVID-19. Both conserved end residues are part of each CDR3. Fields, in order: J gene, D gene, V gene, clone size, CDR3 DNA, CDR3 protein. The D gene is left open where the match is weak. Some rows mark clone size as missing; the rest say once, few, many or name a class of expanded clone.

J: TRBJ2-5
D: -
V: TRBV11-2
size: many
DNA: TGTGCCAGCAGCTTGAACAACCCCCAAGAGACCCAGTACTTC
CDR3: CASSLNNPQETQYF

J: TRBJ1-2
D: -
V: TRBV12-5
size: -
DNA: TGTGCTAGTGGTTACGGACAGAACTATGGCTACACCTTC
CDR3: CASGYGQNYGYTF

J: TRBJ1-1
D: -
V: TRBV12-3/TRBV12-4
size: -
DNA: TGTGCCAGCAGCCCTGTCCCAGGAGCTTTCTTT
CDR3: CASSPVPGAFF

J: TRBJ1-2
D: TRBD1
V: TRBV11-2
size: -
DNA: TGTGCCAGCAGCACCGGGACAGGACACTATGGCTACACCTTC
CDR3: CASSTGTGHYGYTF

J: TRBJ1-1
D: TRBD1
V: TRBV5-1
size: -
DNA: TGCGCCAGCAGCCGCGGGACAGGGGCGGACACTGAAGCTTTCTTT
CDR3: CASSRGTGADTEAFF

J: TRBJ2-5
D: TRBD1
V: TRBV5-1
size: once
DNA: TGCGCCAGCAGCATACAGGGGGGAGGCGAGGAGACCCAGTACTTC
CDR3: CASSIQGGGEETQYF

J: TRBJ2-2
D: TRBD1
V: TRBV18
size: -
DNA: TGTGCCAGCTCACCAGGGACAGGGGTGAACACCGGGGAGCTGTTTTTT
CDR3: CASSPGTGVNTGELFF

J: TRBJ1-2
D: TRBD1
V: TRBV18
size: -
DNA: TGTGCCAGCTCTACAGGGGGCGCCGATGGCTACACCTTC
CDR3: CASSTGGADGYTF

J: TRBJ2-7
D: TRBD1
V: TRBV28
size: -
DNA: TGTGCCAGCAGGCCAACAGGGGATGGGTTCGACGAGCAGTACTTC
CDR3: CASRPTGDGFDEQYF

J: TRBJ1-3
D: -
V: TRBV6-5
size: -
DNA: TGTGCCAGCAACCGGGGGAGCTCTGGAAACACCATATATTTT
CDR3: CASNRGSSGNTIYF

J: TRBJ1-6
D: TRBD1
V: TRBV28
size: -
DNA: TGTGCCAGCACCATTGGGACAGCTTTGAATTCACCCCTCCACTTT
CDR3: CASTIGTALNSPLHF

J: TRBJ1-6
D: -
V: TRBV15
size: -
DNA: TGTGCCACCAGCAGAGATCTGCAGGGTATATCTCCCCTCCACTTT
CDR3: CATSRDLQGISPLHF

J: TRBJ1-1
D: TRBD1
V: TRBV27
size: -
DNA: TGTGCCAGCAGGAGGATTCCAGGACAGGGGGCCGTGAACACTGAAGCTTTCTTT
CDR3: CASRRIPGQGAVNTEAFF

J: TRBJ2-7
D: -
V: TRBV30
size: -
DNA: TGTGCCTGGAGTCGACACTACGAGCAGTACTTC
CDR3: CAWSRHYEQYF

J: TRBJ2-6
D: TRBD1
V: TRBV6-6
size: -
DNA: TGTGCCAGCAGTCCGGGACAGGGGGAAACTGGGGCCAACGTCCTGACTTTC
CDR3: CASSPGQGETGANVLTF

J: TRBJ1-2
D: TRBD1
V: TRBV28
size: -
DNA: TGTGCCAGCAGTTCTGGACAGGGGAGTTATGGCTACACCTTC
CDR3: CASSSGQGSYGYTF

J: TRBJ2-2
D: TRBD1
V: TRBV9
size: -
DNA: TGTGCCAGCAGCGTAGATGGGCAGGGGGTGTTCGGGGAGCTGTTTTTT
CDR3: CASSVDGQGVFGELFF

J: TRBJ2-5
D: -
V: TRBV7-9
size: -
DNA: TGTGCCAGCAGCCTCAGGGACCAAGAGACCCAGTACTTC
CDR3: CASSLRDQETQYF

J: TRBJ2-2
D: -
V: TRBV10-1
size: -
DNA: TGCGCCAGCAGTGAGTCGACTATAGGCTACACCGGGGAGCTGTTTTTT
CDR3: CASSESTIGYTGELFF

J: TRBJ1-2
D: -
V: TRBV3-1/TRBV3-2
size: -
DNA: TGTGCCAGCAGCCAAGGGAAGGACAGCTATGGCTACACCTTC
CDR3: CASSQGKDSYGYTF

J: TRBJ1-5
D: TRBD1
V: TRBV6-6
size: -
DNA: TGTGCCAGCAGAGGACAGGGGGCGATTCAGCCCCAGCATTTT
CDR3: CASRGQGAIQPQHF

J: TRBJ2-7
D: TRBD1
V: TRBV7-2
size: many
DNA: TGTGCCAGCAGCTTAGGGACAGGCTACGAGCAGTACTTC
CDR3: CASSLGTGYEQYF

J: TRBJ2-1
D: TRBD1
V: TRBV30
size: -
DNA: TGTGCCTGGAGCACCCTGACAGGGGTTGACAATGAGCAGTTCTTC
CDR3: CAWSTLTGVDNEQFF

J: TRBJ2-7
D: -
V: TRBV7-2
size: once
DNA: TGTGCCAGCAGCTTAGACGTGGGGCTGCGCGAGCAGTACTTC
CDR3: CASSLDVGLREQYF

J: TRBJ1-1
D: TRBD1
V: TRBV29-1
size: few
DNA: TGCAGCGGAGGGAACAGGGGAGACACTGAAGCTTTCTTT
CDR3: CSGGNRGDTEAFF

J: TRBJ2-5
D: TRBD2
V: TRBV7-2
size: -
DNA: TGTGCCAGCAGCCCCCAAGGACTAGCGAAAGAGACCCAGTACTTC
CDR3: CASSPQGLAKETQYF